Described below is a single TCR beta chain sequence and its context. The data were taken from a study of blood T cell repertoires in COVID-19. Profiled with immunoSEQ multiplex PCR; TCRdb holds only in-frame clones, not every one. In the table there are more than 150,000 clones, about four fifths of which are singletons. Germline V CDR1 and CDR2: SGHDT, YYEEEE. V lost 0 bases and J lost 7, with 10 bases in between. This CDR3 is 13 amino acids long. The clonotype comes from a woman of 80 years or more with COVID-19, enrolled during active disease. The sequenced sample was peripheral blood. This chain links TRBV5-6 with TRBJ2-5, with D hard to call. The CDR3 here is CASSLGYSGTQYF. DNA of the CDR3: TGTGCCAGCAGCTTGGGTTACTCAGGGACCCAGTACTTC.